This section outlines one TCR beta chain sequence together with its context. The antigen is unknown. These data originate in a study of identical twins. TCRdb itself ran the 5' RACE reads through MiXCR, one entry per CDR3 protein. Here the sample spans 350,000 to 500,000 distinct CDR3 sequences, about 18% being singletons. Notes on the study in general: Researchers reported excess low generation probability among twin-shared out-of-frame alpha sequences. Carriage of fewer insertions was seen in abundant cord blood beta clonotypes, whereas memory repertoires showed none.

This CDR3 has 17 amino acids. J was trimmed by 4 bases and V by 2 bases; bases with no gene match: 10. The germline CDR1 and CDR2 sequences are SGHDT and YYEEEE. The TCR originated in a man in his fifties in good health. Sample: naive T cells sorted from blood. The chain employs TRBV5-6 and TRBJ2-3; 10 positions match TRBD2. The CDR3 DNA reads TGTGCCAGCAGCTTAATGTCCCAGCGGGAGGGTCCAGATACGCAGTATTTT. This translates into CASSLMSQREGPDTQYF.